This T cell receptor (beta chain) was identified in a study of blood T cells in healthy people across ages. Study-level points and caveats: Per million T cells, TCR beta diversity dropped roughly linearly as age increased.

The second PCR ran about 6 to 11 cycles with a sample-barcoded 5' primer and J-beta primers. A minimum of 2.5 million CDR3-containing paired-end reads was obtained for each sample. TCRdb redid the calling of the 5' RACE reads with MiXCR, one entry per CDR3 protein. The sample records about 1.7 million distinct CDR3 sequences, 28% being singletons. A word on this clonotype: What it binds is not known. One end of the junction does not line up with germline, which may come from a read error.

The V gene's germline CDR1 is WSHSY and CDR2 SAAADI. There are 13 residues in the CDR3. The V call is TRBV10-2, the J call TRBJ2-7, with D perhaps given as TRBD1 or TRBD2 (5 bases each). What was sequenced was blood. The receptor comes from a woman younger than 45 in good health. The CDR3 here is CTSRDGSSYEQYF. The CDR3 DNA follows: TGCACCAGCAGGGACGGCAGCTCCTACGAGCAGTACTTC.